The 13 T cell receptor beta chains presented below share a single source sample, sequenced in a study of spatial heterogeneity in lung cancer. TCRdb re-derived calls from the 5' RACE reads in MiXCR, one entry per CDR3 protein. Here the sample spans around 7,700 distinct CDR3 sequences, 5.4% being singletons. The time point here: sample taken at primary tumor resection. Unsorted whole RNA from tumor, nontumor lung or frozen PBMC underwent sequencing. The sample consisted of normal lung tissue next to the tumor, taken at surgery. The receptor source for this set is a female donor with early-stage non-small cell lung cancer.

This clonotype was seen many times. The V gene is TRBV14, the J gene TRBJ2-7; D remains unclear. V lost 0 bases, J lost 6 bases, and 9 bases lay in between. The CDR3 is 13 amino acids. Germline assignment: CDR1 SGHDN and CDR2 FVKESK. The DNA of the CDR3 is TGTGCCAGCAGCCAAGATATGAGCTCCGAGCAGTACTTC. It encodes CASSQDMSSEQYF.

This clonotype was recorded at least ten times. CDR3 amino acids: CASSAGGSGTEAFF. The DNA for the CDR3 is TGTGCCAGCAGTGCAGGGGGCTCTGGAACTGAAGCTTTCTTT. The V and J genes are TRBV2 and TRBJ1-1; 8 nucleotides match TRBD1. Germline lookup yields CDR1 SNHLY and CDR2 FYNNEI. CDR3 length equals 14 residues. With 4 bases clipped from V and 5 bases from J, the junction kept 6 bases outside the gene matches.

The CDR3 loop reads CASSPRGASGRGYEQYF. CDR3 DNA sequence: TGTGCCAGCAGCCCGAGGGGCGCTAGCGGGAGAGGCTACGAGCAGTACTTC. V is TRBV5-6 and J is TRBJ2-7; 10 bases are a match to TRBD2. V was clipped by 4 bases and J by 3 bases; unmatched bases: 13. The CDR3 covers 17 residues. CDR1 and CDR2 (germline): SGHDT, YYEEEE.

By share, this clonotype counts as medium-sized (0.01 to 0.1%). The rearrangement uses TRBV12-3 or TRBV12-4 and TRBJ2-7; D remains ambiguous. This CDR3 spans 13 amino acids. With 6 bases removed from V and 3 bases from J, the gap between germline ends came to 12 bases. The CDR3 DNA sequence: TGTGCCAGCAGCTCCGGACGGAGCTACGAGCAGTACTTC. It specifies CASSSGRSYEQYF.

This clonotype was counted ten times or more. Germline is not matched at one junction end, which may reflect a read error. The chain employs TRBV7-7 and TRBJ2-7; 12 bases are shared with TRBD2. CDR3 length equals 16 residues. Germline-derived CDR1 and CDR2 are SSHAT and FNYEAQ (reference sequence). The DNA for the CDR3 is TGTGCTAGCAGCCCCAGACTAGCGGGAGATTTCGACGAGCAGTACTTC. Its translation is CASSPRLAGDFDEQYF. Combining the CDR3 with reference TRBV7-7 and TRBJ2-7 gives the whole variable domain GAGVSQSPRYKVTKRGQDVTLRCDPISSHATLYWYQQALGQGPEFLTYFNYEAQPDKSGLPSDRFSAERPEGSISTLTIQRTEQRDSAMYRCASSPRLAGDFDEQYFGPGTRLTVT.

As DNA, the CDR3 is TGTGCCAGCAGCGAACGGTTATATTCACCCCTCCACTTT. It is translated as CASSERLYSPLHF. This chain uses TRBV2 with TRBJ1-6; D remains unclear. The V end lost 6 bases, the J end lost 8 bases, and 11 bases lay between the germline ends. CDR1 is SNHLY and CDR2 is FYNNEI in the germline V gene. This CDR3 has 13 amino acids.

This clonotype has a count of ten or more. DNA for the CDR3: TGTGCCAGCGGACTATCCTACGAGCAGTACTTC. It is translated as CASGLSYEQYF. V usage is TRBV2 and J usage is TRBJ2-7, with TRBD2 as a possible D gene (6 bases). Germline CDR1 is SNHLY and CDR2 is FYNNEI. The V end lost 8 bases, the J end lost 1 base, and 6 bases lay between the germline ends. The CDR3 sequence is 11 residues long.

This clonotype is medium-sized within its sample. This rearrangement joins TRBV20-1 to TRBJ2-2; D ambiguous. The germline CDR1 and CDR2 sequences are DFQATT and SNEGSKA (reference sequence). With 3 bases removed from V and 3 bases from J, the gap between germline ends came to 14 bases. The CDR3 has 15 amino acids. Here the CDR3 DNA reads TGCAGTGCTAGGCCTCCTAGTGGAGACACCGGGGAGCTGTTTTTT. Translation gives CSARPPSGDTGELFF.

The rearrangement links TRBV29-1 to TRBJ1-4; 8 positions match TRBD1. V lost 5 bases, J lost 8 bases, and 7 bases stayed unmatched. CDR1 and CDR2 (germline): SQVTM, ANQGSEA. The length of the CDR3 is 13 residues. Here the CDR3 reads CSVLRQGREKLFF. CDR3 DNA sequence: TGCAGCGTTCTGAGACAGGGGAGAGAAAAACTGTTTTTT.

This clonotype was found many times. The chain carries TRBV7-2 and TRBJ2-5; 12 bases agree with TRBD2. The CDR3 runs 18 residues. CDR1 SGHTA and CDR2 FQGNSA come from the germline V gene. V lost 0 bases to trimming and J lost 3 bases; unmatched junction nucleotides: 8. CDR3: CASSLAPWTSGKKETQYF. In DNA form, the CDR3 reads TGTGCCAGCAGCTTAGCGCCCTGGACTAGCGGGAAGAAAGAGACCCAGTACTTC.

This clonotype is labeled medium-sized. V is TRBV9 and J is TRBJ1-5, with 10 positions matching TRBD1. This CDR3 region has 15 residues. Per the germline V gene, CDR1 is SGDLS and CDR2 is YYNGEE. V trimming: 4 bases; J trimming: 6 bases; junction bases outside the gene matches: 7. CDR3 nucleotide sequence: TGTGCCAGCAGCTTGGGACAGGGGTTCGCTCAGCCCCAGCATTTT. Translation: CASSLGQGFAQPQHF.

This clonotype was counted at least ten times. The chain combines TRBV5-4 with TRBJ1-2, with 8 bases that match TRBD1. From germline, CDR1 is SGHNT and CDR2 YYREEE (reference sequence). The CDR3 is made up of 15 amino acids. The V gene end was trimmed by 0 bases and the J gene end by 3 bases; junction bases not matched to a gene: 4. CDR3 bases: TGTGCCAGCAGCTTGGCAGGGGGCGCTGACTATGGCTACACCTTC. Amino acid sequence: CASSLAGGADYGYTF.

This clonotype has at least ten counts. The chain joins TRBV18 to TRBJ1-3; possible D gene TRBD1, 6 bases. This CDR3 is 16 amino acids long. Deletions cut 3 bases from V and 0 bases from J, with 12 bases between. CDR1 is KGHSH, CDR2 LQKENI, per germline. CDR3 residues: CASSPLQGNSGNTIYF. The CDR3 DNA sequence: TGTGCCAGCTCACCCCTACAGGGTAACTCTGGAAACACCATATATTTT.